One and the same sample provided the 27 T cell receptor beta chains below, sequenced in a study of blood T cell repertoires in COVID-19. The assay was immunoSEQ multiplex PCR, and TCRdb's table has in-frame clones only and misses some. The data hold about 160,000 clones, with roughly 80% observed a single time. Specimen: PBMCs or T cells enriched from blood (not recorded which). The source of these receptors is a woman aged 55-70 years who had recovered from COVID-19.

The chain couples TRBV19 to TRBJ1-1; D is undetermined. The CDR3 runs 15 residues. V lost 4 bases and J 1 base, leaving 13 bases between the germline ends. From germline, CDR1 is LNHDA and CDR2 SQIVND (reference sequence). The CDR3 DNA reads as TGTGCCAGTAGTACGGCCGGTGGGCAGAACACTGAAGCTTTCTTT. Encoded protein: CASSTAGGQNTEAFF.

The chain uses TRBV4-2 and TRBJ2-5; TRBD2 agrees at 9 bases. J lost 10 bases, V lost 0 bases, and 27 bases had no gene match. This CDR3 spans 21 amino acids. In germline, CDR1 is LGHNA, CDR2 YNFKEQ. CDR3 residues: CASSQDYILAWASGVLGDQYF. The CDR3 coding sequence is TGTGCCAGCAGCCAAGATTATATACTTGCGTGGGCTAGCGGGGTCCTGGGGGACCAGTACTTC.

The chain carries TRBV7-8 and TRBJ2-5; 7 positions agree with TRBD1. V lost 4 bases to trimming and J lost 2 bases; unmatched junction nucleotides: 7. CDR3 length equals 15 residues. Germline loops: CDR1 SGHVS, CDR2 FQNEAQ. CDR3 amino acids: CASSYRGRVQETQYF. DNA of the CDR3: TGTGCCAGCAGCTACAGGGGAAGGGTACAAGAGACCCAGTACTTC.

This chain connects TRBV6-4 to TRBJ2-7; D is undetermined. The CDR3 length is 14 residues. From germline, CDR1 is MRHNA and CDR2 SNTAGT. The V end was cut by 6 bases, the J end by 0 bases, with 12 bases between. DNA for the CDR3: TGTGCCAGCAGCAAAGACATTGACTCCTACGAGCAGTACTTC. It encodes CASSKDIDSYEQYF.

This chain joins TRBV27 and TRBJ1-4; perhaps TRBD1 as D (5 bases). V gave up 1 base and J gave up 6 bases, with 12 bases separating them. The length of the CDR3 is 15 residues. Germline V gene data show CDR1 as MNHEY and CDR2 as SMNVEV (reference sequence). Here the CDR3 DNA reads TGTGCCAGCAGTTTATGGGCAGGGAGGGATGAAAAACTGTTTTTT. The encoded protein is CASSLWAGRDEKLFF.

The rearrangement links TRBV12-3 or TRBV12-4 to TRBJ2-1, with unresolved D. CDR3 size: 13 residues. V was cut by 1 base and J by 5 bases, with 6 bases left in between. The CDR3: CASSLGSHNEQFF. CDR3 in DNA: TGTGCCAGCAGTTTAGGGAGTCACAATGAGCAGTTCTTC.

The chain carries TRBV2 and TRBJ2-1, with 8 bases aligning to TRBD2. CDR1 is SNHLY and CDR2 is FYNNEI in the germline V gene. With 7 bases clipped from V and 10 bases from J, the junction kept 12 bases outside the gene matches. The CDR3 has 14 amino acids. CDR3 in amino acids: CASKPGLDGSEQFF. As DNA, the CDR3 is TGTGCCAGCAAGCCGGGACTAGATGGGTCAGAGCAGTTCTTC.

This chain joins TRBV6-6 and TRBJ2-6; no clear D gene. CDR3 size: 15 residues. The germline V gene encodes CDR1 MNHNY and CDR2 SVGAGI (reference sequence). The V end was cut by 6 bases, the J end by 1 base, with 10 bases between. CDR3 loop: CASSLPSSGANVLTF. For the CDR3, the DNA is TGTGCCAGCAGCTTACCCAGTTCTGGGGCCAACGTCCTGACTTTC.

This clone was observed a single time. The chain couples TRBV5-6 to TRBJ1-1; a weak D match, TRBD1 (5 bases). Germline lookup yields CDR1 SGHDT and CDR2 YYEEEE. The CDR3 contains 15 residues. V was trimmed by 2 bases and J by 1 base, leaving 12 bases between them. This CDR3 is CASSFYPTANTEAFF. The CDR3 DNA is TGTGCCAGCAGCTTTTACCCGACAGCGAACACTGAAGCTTTCTTT. The whole variable domain, filled in from reference TRBV5-6 and TRBJ1-1, reads DAGVTQSPTHLIKTRGQQVTLRCSPKSGHDTVSWYQQALGQGPQFIFQYYEEEERQRGNFPDRFSGHQFPNYSSELNVNALLLGDSALYLCASSFYPTANTEAFFGQGTRLTVV.

The chain joins TRBV3-1 (or the pseudogene TRBV3-2) to TRBJ2-1, with 7 bases lining up with TRBD1. The CDR3 has 12 amino acids. Germline V gene lookup returns CDR1 LGHDT and CDR2 YNNKEL (reference sequence). Trimming removed 3 bases from V and 13 bases from J; junction bases left unmatched: 6. CDR3 coding DNA: TGTGCCAGCAGCCACGAAGGGGGCGTTCAGTTCTTC. This encodes CASSHEGGVQFF.

The chain recombines TRBV29-1 with TRBJ2-3, with 12 positions matching TRBD2. The CDR3 extends over 15 amino acids. Per the germline V gene, CDR1 is SQVTM and CDR2 is ANQGSEA. The trim removed 5 bases at V and 5 bases at J, leaving 8 bases unmatched. As DNA, the CDR3 is TGCAGCGTTCCGACTAGCGGGGGATCGGGAGATACGCAGTATTTT. This translates into CSVPTSGGSGDTQYF.

The V and J genes are TRBV4-1 and TRBJ1-6; TRBD1 matches at 9 bases. Germline CDR1 and CDR2: MGHRA and YSYEKL. Trimming cost V 5 bases and J 1 base; bases outside gene matches: 6. This CDR3 comprises 17 residues. CDR3 residues: CASSSQGAPSYNSPLHF. The DNA of the CDR3 is TGCGCCAGCAGCTCACAGGGGGCGCCTTCCTATAATTCACCCCTCCACTTT.

The rearrangement links TRBV19 to TRBJ2-7; 11 positions match TRBD2. Germline CDR1 and CDR2: LNHDA and SQIVND (reference sequence). The junction had 2 bases not matched to a gene; V was cut back by 3 bases and J by 1 base. The CDR3 totals 15 residues. CDR3 sequence (DNA): TGTGCCAGTAGTATGACTAGCGGGATTTCCTACGAGCAGTACTTC. Protein: CASSMTSGISYEQYF. Looking up the rest from reference TRBV19 and TRBJ2-7 gives the full variable domain: DGGITQSPKYLFRKEGQNVTLSCEQNLNHDAMYWYRQDPGQGLRLIYYSQIVNDFQKGDIAEGYSVSREKKESFPLTVTSAQKNPTAFYLCASSMTSGISYEQYFGPGTRLTVT.

Here the CDR3 reads CASSEALGGGYSPLHF. The CDR3 nucleotides are TGTGCCAGCAGTGAAGCGCTTGGGGGGGGCTATTCACCCCTCCACTTT. The V and J genes are TRBV2 and TRBJ1-6, with TRBD1 as a possible D gene (6 bases). The length of the CDR3 is 16 residues. V was trimmed by 0 bases and J by 8 bases, leaving 14 bases between them. Germline V CDR1 and CDR2: SNHLY, FYNNEI.

In its sample, this clone was seen once. The chain employs TRBV5-1 and TRBJ2-1; TRBD2 aligns across 12 bases. In germline, CDR1 is SGHRS, CDR2 YFSETQ. This CDR3 has 16 residues. With 2 bases clipped from V and 4 bases from J, the junction kept 4 bases outside the gene matches. CDR3 DNA: TGCGCCAGCAGCTTACTAGCGGGGGGCGGGTACAATGAGCAGTTCTTC. This encodes CASSLLAGGGYNEQFF.

This rearrangement joins TRBV4-1 to TRBJ2-7, with 12 bases matching TRBD1. The junction had 9 bases not matched to a gene; V was cut back by 3 bases and J by 6 bases. Germline values: CDR1 MGHRA, CDR2 YSYEKL. The CDR3 has 16 residues. This CDR3 reads CASSHPTGTGGAEQYF. In DNA form, the CDR3 reads TGCGCCAGCAGCCACCCCACCGGGACAGGGGGCGCCGAGCAGTACTTC.

The gene calls are TRBV19 and TRBJ1-5, with 10 bases identical to TRBD1. Germline V gene lookup returns CDR1 LNHDA and CDR2 SQIVND (reference sequence). The CDR3 consists of 16 residues. The V segment lost 3 bases and the J segment 4 bases; nucleotides outside the gene matches: 6. CDR3 sequence reads: CASSILGGQGNQPQHF. For the CDR3, the DNA is TGTGCCAGTAGTATTTTAGGGGGACAGGGGAATCAGCCCCAGCATTTT.

This chain connects TRBV6-5 to TRBJ2-6, with a weak D call TRBD1 (5 bases). The CDR3 has 16 amino acids. Trimming left V 2 bases short and J 2 bases short, with 10 bases between. Looked up from germline, CDR1 is MNHEY and CDR2 is SVGAGI. CDR3 region: CASSYEPGTGANVLTF. The DNA for the CDR3 is TGTGCCAGCAGTTACGAGCCAGGGACTGGGGCCAACGTCCTGACTTTC.

The J gene is TRBJ1-4, the V gene TRBV28; TRBD1 is a possible D gene (6 bases). V was shortened by 5 bases and J by 3 bases, with 13 bases between the two germline ends. The CDR3 spans 15 residues. The germline CDR1 and CDR2 sequences are MDHEN and SYDVKM. The CDR3 DNA reads as TGTGCCAGCAGTGAACAGGGTACGGCTAATGAAAAACTGTTTTTT. Its translation: CASSEQGTANEKLFF.

This chain links TRBV9 with TRBJ1-1; no definite D call. Germline CDR1 reads SGDLS; CDR2 reads YYNGEE. The CDR3 length is 13 residues. Trimming removed 4 bases at V and 0 bases at J, with 7 bases between. CDR3: CASSFRLNTEAFF. The CDR3 DNA is TGTGCCAGCAGCTTTCGGTTGAACACTGAAGCTTTCTTT.

Details on this clone: Within the sample, other DNA sequences also encode this same CDR3. The chain uses TRBV5-1 and TRBJ1-1; D remains unclear. V was cut by 0 bases and J by 0 bases, with 9 bases left in between. The germline gives CDR1 SGHRS, CDR2 YFSETQ. The CDR3 contains 15 residues. CDR3 protein: CASSLGGGMNTEAFF. The CDR3 DNA follows: TGCGCCAGCAGCTTGGGTGGAGGGATGAACACTGAAGCTTTCTTT.

The chain links TRBV27 to TRBJ1-2; 7 bases line up with TRBD1. The CDR3 runs 13 residues. Germline V gene data show CDR1 as MNHEY and CDR2 as SMNVEV (reference sequence). V was pared by 6 bases and J by 14 bases, with 15 bases of the junction left unmatched. This chain's CDR3 is CASRYGTDGRWTF. DNA of the CDR3: TGTGCCAGCAGATACGGGACAGACGGGCGGTGGACCTTC.

This chain connects TRBV6-6 to TRBJ2-5; TRBD1 agrees at 9 bases. The CDR3 runs to 17 residues. The V gene's germline CDR1 is MNHNY and CDR2 SVGAGI (reference sequence). Losses at the gene ends were 6 bases for V and 5 bases for J; bases not matched to a gene: 16. The CDR3 is CASSRLTQGQGRETQYF. CDR3 sequence (DNA): TGTGCCAGCAGCCGACTGACACAGGGACAGGGTAGGGAGACCCAGTACTTC.

The gene calls are TRBV6-2 or TRBV6-3 and TRBJ2-3; TRBD2 agrees at 7 bases. The V gene end was trimmed by 2 bases and the J gene end by 4 bases; junction bases not matched to a gene: 0. The CDR3 is 13 amino acids. Germline loops: CDR1 MNHEY, CDR2 SVGEGT. The CDR3 loop is CASSYGGADTQYF. For the CDR3, the DNA is TGTGCCAGCAGTTACGGGGGGGCAGATACGCAGTATTTT.

The rearrangement joins TRBV4-1 to TRBJ1-4, with D hard to call. The V gene lost 2 bases and the J gene lost 7 bases, with 8 bases spanning the gap. In germline, CDR1 is MGHRA, CDR2 YSYEKL. This CDR3 contains 13 residues. In nucleotides, the CDR3 is TGCGCCAGCAGCCAATGGAGAGGTGAAAAACTGTTTTTT. Residues: CASSQWRGEKLFF.

The rearrangement links TRBV7-2 to TRBJ2-5; 14 bases agree with TRBD2. The CDR3 has 17 residues. The V segment lost 5 bases and the J segment 2 bases; nucleotides outside the gene matches: 7. Germline CDR1 is SGHTA and CDR2 is FQGNSA. The CDR3: CASSDGLAGGSQETQYF. CDR3 DNA: TGTGCCAGCAGCGACGGACTAGCGGGGGGATCTCAAGAGACCCAGTACTTC.

This sequence joins TRBV9 and TRBJ2-7; 7 positions match TRBD1. CDR3 length equals 13 residues. J gave up 6 bases and V 3 bases, and 6 bases lay outside the gene matches. Germline V CDR1 and CDR2: SGDLS, YYNGEE. CDR3 sequence (DNA): TGTGCCAGCAGCGAGGGGGCTTTTGGCGAGCAGTACTTC. Protein sequence: CASSEGAFGEQYF.